The 10 T cell receptor beta chains given below trace back to one sample, sequenced in a study of blood T cells in healthy people across ages. The second PCR ran roughly 7 to 11 cycles with a sample-barcoded 5' primer and J-beta primers. TCRdb reprocessed the 5' RACE reads via MiXCR and lists one record per CDR3 protein. The sample consists of 700,000 to 800,000 distinct CDR3 sequences, about 42% of them appearing once. What was sequenced was blood. All receptors derive from a woman aged 55-70 years in good health.

V is TRBV5-1 and J is TRBJ1-1; possible D gene TRBD1, 5 bases. V was clipped by 0 bases and J by 4 bases, with 10 bases between them. Per germline, CDR1 SGHRS and CDR2 YFSETQ. The CDR3 covers 14 residues. CDR3 protein: CASSLVSGGTEAFF. DNA of the CDR3: TGCGCCAGCAGCTTGGTCTCCGGGGGCACTGAAGCTTTCTTT. The entire variable domain, with the rest obtained from reference TRBV5-1 and TRBJ1-1, is as follows: KAGVTQTPRYLIKTRGQQVTLSCSPISGHRSVSWYQQTPGQGLQFLFEYFSETQRNKGNFPGRFSGRQFSNSRSEMNVSTLELGDSALYLCASSLVSGGTEAFFGQGTRLTVV.

This clonotype was seen a single time. Given a much more abundant clone one base away, this may be a read error. In this CDR3 the conserved last residue, phenylalanine or tryptophan, is missing, so a read error is likely. The chain is built from TRBV4-1 and TRBJ2-7, with D unresolved. The CDR3 extends over 13 amino acids. The V gene lost 4 bases and the J gene lost 5 bases, with 12 bases spanning the gap. Germline V gene sequence: CDR1 MGHRA, CDR2 YSYEKL. In DNA, the CDR3 is TGCGCCAGCAGCCCATCTAGGGTCAACGAGCAGTACATC. Amino acids: CASSPSRVNEQYI.

The chain couples TRBV3-1 to TRBJ2-4; the match to TRBD2 covers 14 bases. This CDR3 comprises 18 residues. Per germline, CDR1 LGHDT and CDR2 YNNKEL (reference sequence). V dropped 0 bases and J dropped 9; count of bases not matched to a gene: 10. CDR3: CASSQDSATSGRDRIQYF. The CDR3, as DNA: TGTGCCAGCAGCCAAGACTCCGCGACTAGCGGGAGGGACCGCATTCAGTACTTC.

This clonotype was picked up a small number of times. The rearrangement links TRBV3-1 to TRBJ1-1; 7 nucleotides match TRBD1. From germline, CDR1 is LGHDT and CDR2 YNNKEL (reference sequence). The CDR3 contains 15 residues. The ends lost 3 bases at V and 7 bases at J; junction bases unmatched: 11. CDR3 residues: CASSQAGTASGEAFF. CDR3 DNA sequence: TGTGCCAGCAGCCAGGCCGGGACAGCAAGCGGTGAAGCTTTCTTT.

This clonotype is a singleton in its sample. Germline is not matched at one junction end, which may reflect a read error. The V and J genes are TRBV12-3 or TRBV12-4 and TRBJ2-1; 9 bases map to TRBD1. This CDR3 contains 15 residues. In DNA, the CDR3 is TGTGTCAGCAGTGGGGGACAGGGCTCCTACAATGAGCAGTTCTTC. Its protein is CVSSGGQGSYNEQFF.

The chain has TRBV12-3 or TRBV12-4 and TRBJ1-5; the D is unclear. The CDR3 runs to 10 residues. V shed 8 bases and J shed 7 bases, with 6 bases lying between them. The CDR3 nucleotides read TGTGCCAGCGGGAAACAGCCCCAGCATTTT. Protein: CASGKQPQHF.

This chain joins TRBV15 and TRBJ1-5; maybe TRBD1 (5 bases). The germline gives CDR1 LNHNV, CDR2 YYDKDF (reference sequence). Trimming took off 3 bases at V and 7 bases at J, with 7 bases between the two ends. This CDR3 comprises 12 residues. CDR3 bases: TGTGCCACCAGCAGCGGGGGGCAGCCCCAGCATTTT. Encoded protein: CATSSGGQPQHF.

This clonotype was seen a handful of times. The chain links TRBV5-5 to TRBJ2-1; a possible D gene is TRBD1 (5 bases). CDR3 length: 15 amino acids. From germline, CDR1 is SGHKS and CDR2 YYEKEE (reference sequence). The V and J ends lost 0 bases and 2 bases respectively, with 9 bases between them. The CDR3 loop is CASSLEGLTYNEQFF. The CDR3 DNA reads as TGTGCCAGCAGCTTGGAGGGGCTCACCTACAATGAGCAGTTCTTC.

This chain uses TRBV28 with TRBJ2-7; 7 nucleotides line up with TRBD1. Germline V gives CDR1 MDHEN, CDR2 SYDVKM. The CDR3 is 14 residues long. Losses at the gene ends were 8 bases for V and 2 bases for J; bases not matched to a gene: 9. The CDR3 DNA is TGTGCCAGCCGACAGGGCGGCAACACCTACGAGCAGTACTTC. Translation gives CASRQGGNTYEQYF.

The V gene is TRBV9, the J gene TRBJ2-5; D remains unclear. The germline V gene encodes CDR1 SGDLS and CDR2 YYNGEE. V lost 2 bases and J 0 bases, leaving 11 bases between the germline ends. This CDR3 is built from 15 residues. In DNA form, the CDR3 reads TGTGCCAGCAGCGTTTCTCCCTCAAACCAAGAGACCCAGTACTTC. Its protein is CASSVSPSNQETQYF.